This passage covers 27 T cell receptor beta chains from one sample sequenced in a study of T cell responses to AZD1222 COVID-19 vaccine. Clones were read by immunoSEQ multiplex PCR, and TCRdb kept only the in-frame ones, dropping some. The sample contains roughly 150,000 clones, 92% of which appear only once. Specimen: peripheral blood, collected 28 days after the second AZD1222 dose. The source is an adult who received the AZD1222 COVID-19 vaccine.

The rearrangement uses TRBV6-2 or TRBV6-3 and TRBJ1-5; D is unresolved. CDR3 size: 12 residues. Deletions cut 2 bases from V and 6 bases from J, with 5 bases between. Germline values: CDR1 MNHEY, CDR2 SVGEGT. CDR3 sequence reads: CASSYVGQPQHF. The CDR3 DNA reads as TGTGCCAGCAGTTACGTAGGTCAGCCCCAGCATTTT.

The CDR3 sequence: CASGVYTEAFF. For the CDR3, the DNA is TGTGCCAGTGGGGTGTACACTGAAGCTTTCTTT. V usage is TRBV3-1 (or the pseudogene TRBV3-2) and J usage is TRBJ1-1; D is unresolved. The CDR3 sequence is 11 residues long. Germline V gene lookup returns CDR1 LGHDT and CDR2 YNNKEL (reference sequence). V was shortened by 9 bases and J by 3 bases, with 8 bases between the two germline ends.

The rearrangement uses TRBV11-3 and TRBJ1-2; D gene ambiguous. This CDR3 has 14 amino acids. Germline V lookup: CDR1 SGHNT, CDR2 YENEEA. Trimming took off 0 bases at V and 7 bases at J, with 12 bases between the two ends. CDR3: CASSLETGRAGYTF. The CDR3 DNA reads TGTGCCAGCAGCTTAGAAACCGGGAGGGCTGGCTACACCTTC.

V is TRBV5-5 and J is TRBJ1-3; D not resolved. From germline, CDR1 is SGHKS and CDR2 YYEKEE (reference sequence). The CDR3 is made up of 14 amino acids. Trimming left V 3 bases short and J 0 bases short, with 7 bases between. The CDR3 nucleotides read TGTGCCAGCAGCTCACAGAGCTCTGGAAACACCATATATTTT. It translates to CASSSQSSGNTIYF. Drawing the rest from reference TRBV5-5 and TRBJ1-3, the complete variable domain is DAGVTQSPTHLIKTRGQQVTLRCSPISGHKSVSWYQQVLGQGPQFIFQYYEKEERGRGNFPDRFSARQFPNYSSELNVNALLLGDSALYLCASSSQSSGNTIYFGEGSWLTVV.

V usage is TRBV27 and J usage is TRBJ2-7; the D call may be TRBD1 or TRBD2 (5 bases each). This CDR3 comprises 14 residues. Trimming cost V 2 bases and J 0 bases, with 8 bases left between them. Germline V gene sequence: CDR1 MNHEY, CDR2 SMNVEV (reference sequence). CDR3 residues: CASSLTGGSYEQYF. The CDR3 nucleotides are TGTGCCAGCAGTTTAACAGGAGGCTCCTACGAGCAGTACTTC.

The chain recombines TRBV5-1 with TRBJ1-1; 7 bases align to TRBD1. J lost 5 bases, V lost 4 bases, and 5 bases had no gene match. The CDR3 covers 13 residues. From germline, CDR1 is SGHRS and CDR2 YFSETQ. CDR3 sequence: CASSPTGKTEAFF. CDR3 nucleotides: TGCGCCAGCAGCCCGACAGGGAAGACTGAAGCTTTCTTT. The full variable domain, its missing parts supplied by reference TRBV5-1 and TRBJ1-1, is KAGVTQTPRYLIKTRGQQVTLSCSPISGHRSVSWYQQTPGQGLQFLFEYFSETQRNKGNFPGRFSGRQFSNSRSEMNVSTLELGDSALYLCASSPTGKTEAFFGQGTRLTVV.

V is TRBV25-1 and J is TRBJ1-1, with a weak D call TRBD1 (6 bases). The CDR3 sequence is 15 residues long. Trimming cost V 4 bases and J 7 bases, with 19 bases left between them. Germline V gives CDR1 MGHDK, CDR2 SYGVNS. Written as DNA, the CDR3 is TGTGCCAGCAGTGGGGCAAAACAGGGAGGCGGTGAAGCTTTCTTT. It yields the protein CASSGAKQGGGEAFF. Complete variable domain (other parts from reference TRBV25-1 and TRBJ1-1): EADIYQTPRYLVIGTGKKITLECSQTMGHDKMYWYQQDPGMELHLIHYSYGVNSTEKGDLSSESTVSRIRTEHFPLTLESARPSHTSQYLCASSGAKQGGGEAFFGQGTRLTVV.

This clone has a single count. The gene calls are TRBV28 and TRBJ1-2; D not certain. Looked up from germline, CDR1 is MDHEN and CDR2 is SYDVKM. There are 14 residues in the CDR3. Trimming stripped 6 bases from V and 2 bases from J, with 13 bases between. The CDR3 region is CASSPGVSNYGYTF. The CDR3 DNA reads as TGTGCCAGCAGCCCAGGAGTATCAAACTATGGCTACACCTTC.

This clone was detected once. The chain carries TRBV5-1 and TRBJ1-5, with no clear D. The CDR3 is 11 residues long. Between the trimmed V and J ends, which lost 2 bases and 4 bases, there was a span of 1 base. The germline gives CDR1 SGHRS, CDR2 YFSETQ. Here the CDR3 reads CASSFNQPQHF. DNA for the CDR3: TGCGCCAGCAGCTTTAATCAGCCCCAGCATTTT.

V gene TRBV6-5 combines with J gene TRBJ1-4, with TRBD1 identical over 7 bases. This CDR3 is 14 amino acids long. Germline V gene sequence: CDR1 MNHEY, CDR2 SVGAGI. Germline trimming cut 10 bases from V and 5 bases from J; bases unmatched to any gene: 10. This chain's CDR3 is CATLRDRVNEKLFF. In nucleotides, the CDR3 is TGTGCCACCCTCCGGGACAGAGTAAATGAAAAACTGTTTTTT.

The chain joins TRBV7-2 to TRBJ1-3, with unresolved D. Germline loops: CDR1 SGHTA, CDR2 FQGNSA. CDR3 length: 15 amino acids. V dropped 5 bases and J dropped 0 bases, with 11 bases sitting between them. The CDR3 bases are TGTGCCAGCAGCGGTTACCGTTACTCTGGAAACACCATATATTTT. This encodes CASSGYRYSGNTIYF.

This sequence joins TRBV6-4 and TRBJ2-1, with 14 bases fitting TRBD2. The CDR3 sequence is 15 residues long. Trimming took 5 bases from V and 8 from J; bases not matched to a gene: 5. Germline CDR1 reads MRHNA; CDR2 reads SNTAGT. The CDR3 DNA follows: TGTGCCAGCAGTCCCGGGACTAGCGGGAGAGATGAGCAGTTCTTC. This translates into CASSPGTSGRDEQFF.

The chain recombines TRBV11-2 with TRBJ1-3; a weak D match, TRBD1 (6 bases). The CDR3 runs to 14 residues. Trimming took 5 bases from V and 0 from J, leaving 8 bases between them. Germline lookup yields CDR1 SGHAT and CDR2 FQNNGV. This chain's CDR3 is CASSLQGSGNTIYF. The CDR3 DNA reads TGTGCCAGCAGCCTACAGGGCTCTGGAAACACCATATATTTT.

The chain carries TRBV6-5 and TRBJ1-3, with D possibly TRBD1 on 6 matching bases. V lost 6 bases and J 0 bases, leaving 12 bases between the germline ends. Germline values: CDR1 MNHEY, CDR2 SVGAGI. This CDR3 contains 15 residues. This CDR3 reads CASRATGRSGNTIYF. The CDR3 DNA sequence: TGTGCCAGCAGGGCCACAGGGCGCTCTGGAAACACCATATATTTT.

This rearrangement joins TRBV2 to TRBJ1-3; 7 nucleotides match TRBD1. Germline CDR1 reads SNHLY; CDR2 reads FYNNEI. V lost 5 bases to trimming and J lost 0 bases; unmatched junction nucleotides: 4. The CDR3 is 15 residues long. Written as DNA, the CDR3 is TGTGCCAGCAGTCCACAGGGGATCTCTGGAAACACCATATATTTT. Translating it yields CASSPQGISGNTIYF.

This chain joins TRBV19 and TRBJ1-2; D possibly corresponds to TRBD1 (5 bases). The CDR3 runs to 13 residues. The V gene's germline CDR1 is LNHDA and CDR2 SQIVND (reference sequence). Trimming pared 6 bases from V and 2 bases from J, leaving 10 bases between. The CDR3 region has the DNA TGTGCCAGTAGCCCGACAGAAAACTATGGCTACACCTTC. Residues: CASSPTENYGYTF.

The chain couples TRBV7-2 to TRBJ1-3; D uncertain. In germline, CDR1 is SGHTA, CDR2 FQGNSA. CDR3 size: 14 residues. V lost 7 bases and J 0 bases, leaving 10 bases between the germline ends. The CDR3 loop reads CASTQQISGNTIYF. Written as DNA, the CDR3 is TGTGCCAGCACCCAACAGATCTCTGGAAACACCATATATTTT.

The V and J genes are TRBV3-1 (or the pseudogene TRBV3-2) and TRBJ2-1; 7 bases line up with TRBD2. V lost 4 bases and J lost 7; bases outside the gene matches: 10. The CDR3 loop spans 15 amino acids. Germline V lookup: CDR1 LGHDT, CDR2 YNNKEL (reference sequence). CDR3 amino acids: CASSPLEGGWNEQFF. CDR3 sequence (DNA): TGTGCCAGCAGCCCCCTCGAGGGAGGGTGGAATGAGCAGTTCTTC.

The CDR3 nucleotides are TGTGCCAGCAGCTTACAAGAGAACACTGAAGCTTTCTTT. Residues: CASSLQENTEAFF. The V and J genes are TRBV5-4 and TRBJ1-1; D gene ambiguous. Germline CDR1 reads SGHNT; CDR2 reads YYREEE (reference sequence). Deletions cut 2 bases from V and 1 base from J, with 6 bases between. This CDR3 contains 13 residues.

The V call is TRBV9, the J call TRBJ2-4, with 8 bases identical to TRBD1. This CDR3 is 15 amino acids long. The germline CDR1 and CDR2 sequences are SGDLS and YYNGEE. V shed 0 bases and J 5 bases; nucleotides not matched to a gene: 4. Here the CDR3 DNA reads TGTGCCAGCAGCGTAGCCGGGGACAGGCAAAACATTCAGTACTTC. Translation: CASSVAGDRQNIQYF.

This clone has only one observation. This chain connects TRBV9 to TRBJ1-4, with D tentatively TRBD1 (6 bases). Looked up from germline, CDR1 is SGDLS and CDR2 is YYNGEE. Trimming stripped 2 bases from V and 8 bases from J, with 16 bases between. The CDR3 loop spans 15 amino acids. CDR3 in DNA: TGTGCCAGCAGCGTGTCAGGGGAAGTTTGGGAAAAACTGTTTTTT. It is translated as CASSVSGEVWEKLFF. Variable domain in full (rest from reference TRBV9 and TRBJ1-4): DSGVTQTPKHLITATGQRVTLRCSPRSGDLSVYWYQQSLDQGLQFLIQYYNGEERAKGNILERFSAQQFPDLHSELNLSSLELGDSALYFCASSVSGEVWEKLFFGSGTQLSVL.

The chain joins TRBV18 to TRBJ2-7, with 8 bases aligning to TRBD2. Germline CDR1 and CDR2: KGHSH and LQKENI. Trimming removed 5 bases from V and 3 bases from J; junction bases left unmatched: 3. The CDR3 has 13 residues. The CDR3 DNA follows: TGTGCCAGCTCATCCGGGGGGGGCTACGAGCAGTACTTC. Residues: CASSSGGGYEQYF.

This clone occurred once. The chain couples TRBV2 to TRBJ1-4; 7 nucleotides align to TRBD1. The CDR3 is 17 amino acids. Germline CDR1 and CDR2: SNHLY and FYNNEI. V lost 5 bases, J lost 5 bases, and 14 bases stayed unmatched. The CDR3 coding sequence is TGTGCCAGCAGTCTTGGCCCTACGACAGGGCTAAATGAAAAACTGTTTTTT. It codes for CASSLGPTTGLNEKLFF.

The CDR3 sequence: CATSTKLSSGNTIYF. The CDR3 nucleotides are TGTGCCACCAGCACTAAGCTGAGCTCTGGAAACACCATATATTTT. This chain links TRBV15 with TRBJ1-3, with D unresolved. With 4 bases removed from V and 0 bases from J, the gap between germline ends came to 10 bases. The CDR3 spans 15 residues. Germline values: CDR1 LNHNV, CDR2 YYDKDF (reference sequence).

This chain uses TRBV5-1 with TRBJ1-2; 7 bases are shared with TRBD1. Unmatched junction bases numbered 10, after V lost 7 bases and J lost 4 bases. CDR3 size: 14 residues. Germline CDR1 is SGHRS and CDR2 is YFSETQ. This CDR3 is CASHPTGSSYGYTF. CDR3 DNA sequence: TGCGCCAGCCACCCGACAGGGTCCTCCTATGGCTACACCTTC.

This chain links TRBV28 with TRBJ1-1; weak D call: TRBD1 (5 bases). Germline values: CDR1 MDHEN, CDR2 SYDVKM. The CDR3 runs 13 residues. Trimming took 7 bases from V and 4 from J, leaving 13 bases between them. The CDR3 nucleotides read TGTGCCAGCAATGACGGGGGAGGCACTGAAGCTTTCTTT. This codes for CASNDGGGTEAFF.

The chain combines TRBV11-2 with TRBJ2-1; 12 bases fit TRBD2. CDR1 and CDR2 from the germline V gene are SGHAT and FQNNGV. There are 17 residues in the CDR3. V lost 3 bases and J lost 5; bases outside the gene matches: 8. CDR3 sequence: CASSLTGLAGLNNEQFF. The CDR3, as DNA: TGTGCCAGCAGCTTGACAGGACTAGCGGGACTTAACAATGAGCAGTTCTTC.